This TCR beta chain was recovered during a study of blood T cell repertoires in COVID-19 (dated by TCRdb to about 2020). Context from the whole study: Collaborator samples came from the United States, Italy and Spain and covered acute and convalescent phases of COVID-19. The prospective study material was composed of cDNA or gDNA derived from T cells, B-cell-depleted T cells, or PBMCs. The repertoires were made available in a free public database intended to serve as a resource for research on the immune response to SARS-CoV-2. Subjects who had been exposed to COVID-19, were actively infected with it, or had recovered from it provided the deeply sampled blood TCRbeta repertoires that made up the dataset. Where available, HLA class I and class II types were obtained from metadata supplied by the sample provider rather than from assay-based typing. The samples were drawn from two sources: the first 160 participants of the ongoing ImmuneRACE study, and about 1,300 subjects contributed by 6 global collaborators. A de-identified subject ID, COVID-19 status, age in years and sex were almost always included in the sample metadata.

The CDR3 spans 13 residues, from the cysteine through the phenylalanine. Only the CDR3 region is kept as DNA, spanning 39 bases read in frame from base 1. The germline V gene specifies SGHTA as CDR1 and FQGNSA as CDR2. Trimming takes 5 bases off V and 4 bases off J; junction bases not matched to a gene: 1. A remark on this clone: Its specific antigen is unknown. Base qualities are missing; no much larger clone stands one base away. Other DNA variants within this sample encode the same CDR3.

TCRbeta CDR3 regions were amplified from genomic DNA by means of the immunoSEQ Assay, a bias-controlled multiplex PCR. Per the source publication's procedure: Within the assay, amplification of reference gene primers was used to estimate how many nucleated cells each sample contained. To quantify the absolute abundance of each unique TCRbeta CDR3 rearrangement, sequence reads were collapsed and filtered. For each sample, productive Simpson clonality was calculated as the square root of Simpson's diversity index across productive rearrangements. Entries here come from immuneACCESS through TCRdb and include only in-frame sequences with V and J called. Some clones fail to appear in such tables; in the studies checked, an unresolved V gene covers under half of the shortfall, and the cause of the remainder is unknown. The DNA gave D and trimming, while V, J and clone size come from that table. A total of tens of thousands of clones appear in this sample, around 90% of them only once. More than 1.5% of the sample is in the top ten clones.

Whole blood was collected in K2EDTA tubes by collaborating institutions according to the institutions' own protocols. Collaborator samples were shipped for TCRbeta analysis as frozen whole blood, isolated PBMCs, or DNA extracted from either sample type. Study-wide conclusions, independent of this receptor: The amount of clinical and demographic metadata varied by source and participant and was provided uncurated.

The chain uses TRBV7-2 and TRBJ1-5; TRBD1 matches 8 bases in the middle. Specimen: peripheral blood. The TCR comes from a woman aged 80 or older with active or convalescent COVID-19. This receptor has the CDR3 CASSRQGNQPQHF. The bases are TGTGCCAGCAGCCGACAGGGGAATCAGCCCCAGCATTTT. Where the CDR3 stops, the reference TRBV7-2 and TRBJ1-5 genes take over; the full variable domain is GAGVSQSPSNKVTEKGKDVELRCDPISGHTALYWYRQSLGQGLEFLIYFQGNSAPDKSGLPSDRFSAERTGGSVSTLTIQRTQQEDSAVYLCASSRQGNQPQHFGDGTRLSIL.